This T cell receptor beta chain appears in the sequencing data of a study of neurological immune-mediated disorders. The germline V gene encodes CDR1 MNHEY and CDR2 SVGAGI. This CDR3 is 14 amino acids long. V was pared by 3 bases and J by 9 bases, with 6 bases of the junction left unmatched. Time point here: longitudinal time-point 1 (baseline). TCRdb analysed the 5' RACE reads with MiXCR anew, one entry per CDR3 protein. The sample includes about 60,000 distinct CDR3 sequences, roughly 10% of them seen just once. In this sample, this clonotype turned up many times. The source material was PBMCs. The chain is built from TRBV6-5 and TRBJ2-1, with 9 bases lining up with TRBD1. The TCR was taken from a male donor with HTLV-1-associated myelopathy (HAM/TSP). The CDR3 region has the DNA TGTGCCAGCAGTTATGCCGGGACAGGGTTTGAGCAGTTCTTC. It translates to CASSYAGTGFEQFF.